The sequence of this T cell receptor (beta chain) was determined in a study of T cells in tumors after PD-1 blockade. Study in general: Either cemiplimab 350 mg every 2 weeks or pembrolizumab 200 mg every 3 weeks was given.

By proportion, this clone is medium-sized. The germline CDR1 and CDR2 sequences are SNHLY and FYNNEI. The CDR3 extends over 14 amino acids. The ends were cut back, 5 bases at V and 6 bases at J, with 16 bases in the middle. Profiled with immunoSEQ multiplex PCR; TCRdb holds only in-frame clones, not every one. Of around 35,000 clones in the sample, approximately 70% were seen once. Sequencing used PBMCs, obtained after anti-PD-1 treatment. The gene calls are TRBV2 and TRBJ1-2; the D gene is possibly TRBD1 (5 bases). This clonotype was obtained from a human donor with basal cell carcinoma. The CDR3 protein is CASSPRTGPDGYTF. The CDR3, as DNA: TGTGCCAGCAGTCCACGGACGGGACCGGATGGCTACACCTTC. Full variable domain (missing parts from reference TRBV2 and TRBJ1-2): EPEVTQTPSHQVTQMGQEVILRCVPISNHLYFYWYRQILGQKVEFLVSFYNNEISEKSEIFDDQFSVERPDGSNFTLKIRSTKLEDSAMYFCASSPRTGPDGYTFGSGTRLTVV.